Listed below are T cell receptor beta chains from one sample, sequenced in a study of response to subunit inactivated influenza vaccine. MiXCR, run by TCRdb on the RT-PCR reads, gives a single entry per CDR3 protein. The sample has 300,000 to 350,000 distinct CDR3 sequences, approximately 20% seen once. Sample: PBMCs from blood, taken less than 22 months after vaccination. The receptors stem from a man between 50 and 75 years old who received an inactivated influenza vaccine. Both conserved end residues are part of each CDR3. A D gene is named only where the DNA matches it firmly. Clone size is stated in some rows and not others, as once, few, many or a class when expanded.

>NA|13|TRBV30|TRBJ1-5|NA
TGTGCCTGGAGCCATCGGGGGGATCAGCCCCAGCATTTT
CAWSHRGDQPQHF
>NA|17|TRBV7-8|TRBJ1-2|few
TGTGCCAGCAGCTTAGGCCCCCTTGGGGCGGGTAACTATGGCTACACCTTC
CASSLGPLGAGNYGYTF
>TRBD2|11|TRBV7-9|TRBJ2-1|NA
TGTGCCAGCAGCCAAGGACTAGTAGAATTCTTC
CASSQGLVEFF
>NA|14|TRBV19|TRBJ1-1|NA
TGTGCCAGTAGTATCGGGAGATTTTACACTGAAGCTTTCTTT
CASSIGRFYTEAFF
>TRBD1|15|TRBV9|TRBJ1-5|NA
TGTGCCAGCAGCGCCGGCCCCGGACAGGCGTTCGGTCAGCATTTT
CASSAGPGQAFGQHF
>TRBD1|15|TRBV7-8|TRBJ2-7|NA
TGTGCCAGCAGCTCCCAGAGGGACAGACACTACGAGCAGTACTTC
CASSSQRDRHYEQYF
>TRBD1|14|TRBV9|TRBJ2-3|many
TGTGCCAGCAGCGTGACAGGGAGCCCAGATACGCAGTATTTT
CASSVTGSPDTQYF
>NA|11|TRBV12-3/TRBV12-4|TRBJ2-1|few
TGTGCCAGCAGTCCCGGGACTCCTCAGTTCTTC
CASSPGTPQFF
>NA|14|TRBV12-3/TRBV12-4|TRBJ1-2|NA
TGTGCCAGCAGTTTGACAGGACCATACTATGGCTACACCTTC
CASSLTGPYYGYTF
>NA|14|TRBV12-3/TRBV12-4|TRBJ1-5|few
TGTGCCAGCAGTTTGGCTAAAGGCAATCAGCCCCAGCATTTT
CASSLAKGNQPQHF